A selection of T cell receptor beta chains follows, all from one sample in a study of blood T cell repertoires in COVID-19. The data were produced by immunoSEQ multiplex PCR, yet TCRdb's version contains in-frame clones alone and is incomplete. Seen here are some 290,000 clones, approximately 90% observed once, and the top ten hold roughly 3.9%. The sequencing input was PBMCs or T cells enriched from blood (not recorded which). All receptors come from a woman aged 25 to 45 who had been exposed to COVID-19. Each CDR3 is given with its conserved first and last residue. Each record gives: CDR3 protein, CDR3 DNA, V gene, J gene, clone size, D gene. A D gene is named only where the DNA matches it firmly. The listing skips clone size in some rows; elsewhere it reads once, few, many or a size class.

CDR3 protein: CASSLSRRHRGQPDTQYF
CDR3 DNA: TGTGCCAGCAGTTTATCGCGCCGGCACAGGGGGCAACCAGATACGCAGTATTTT
V gene: TRBV27
J gene: TRBJ2-3
clone size: .
D gene: TRBD1

CDR3 protein: CASSYRTEKTQYF
CDR3 DNA: TGTGCCAGCAGCTACCGGACAGAGAAGACCCAGTACTTC
V gene: TRBV5-6
J gene: TRBJ2-5
clone size: .
D gene: .

CDR3 protein: CASSYSGGASDYNEQFF
CDR3 DNA: TGTGCCAGCAGTTATAGCGGGGGGGCCTCTGATTACAATGAGCAGTTCTTC
V gene: TRBV11-2
J gene: TRBJ2-1
clone size: .
D gene: TRBD2

CDR3 protein: CASGGQGAPKKAFF
CDR3 DNA: TGTGCCAGCGGCGGACAGGGGGCCCCGAAGAAAGCTTTCTTT
V gene: TRBV2
J gene: TRBJ1-1
clone size: .
D gene: TRBD1

CDR3 protein: CASSLGGAQNIQYF
CDR3 DNA: TGTGCCAGCAGTTTAGGGGGGGCCCAAAACATTCAGTACTTC
V gene: TRBV28
J gene: TRBJ2-4
clone size: .
D gene: .

CDR3 protein: CASSPTTNYGYTF
CDR3 DNA: TGTGCCAGCTCACCTACAACTAACTATGGCTACACCTTC
V gene: TRBV18
J gene: TRBJ1-2
clone size: .
D gene: .

CDR3 protein: CASSPFNSNQPQHF
CDR3 DNA: TGTGCCAGCAGTCCCTTTAATAGCAATCAGCCCCAGCATTTT
V gene: TRBV6-5
J gene: TRBJ1-5
clone size: .
D gene: .

CDR3 protein: CASSYSLWANTEAFF
CDR3 DNA: TGTGCCAGCAGTTACTCCCTTTGGGCGAACACTGAAGCTTTCTTT
V gene: TRBV6-6
J gene: TRBJ1-1
clone size: .
D gene: .

CDR3 protein: CASSVDRDILIF
CDR3 DNA: TGTGCCAGCAGCGTAGATAGGGACATCCTAATCTTC
V gene: TRBV9
J gene: TRBJ2-1
clone size: .
D gene: .

CDR3 protein: CASSLRGSSYNEQFF
CDR3 DNA: TGTGCCAGCAGTCTGCGGGGTAGCTCCTACAATGAGCAGTTCTTC
V gene: TRBV7-6
J gene: TRBJ2-1
clone size: once
D gene: .

CDR3 protein: CASSLGGARRGETQYF
CDR3 DNA: TGTGCCAGCAGTCTAGGTGGGGCGCGGAGAGGAGAGACCCAGTACTTC
V gene: TRBV5-4
J gene: TRBJ2-5
clone size: .
D gene: .

CDR3 protein: CASSPSPRGHDGKLFF
CDR3 DNA: TGTGCCAGCAGCCCTAGCCCCAGGGGCCATGACGGAAAACTGTTTTTT
V gene: TRBV5-4
J gene: TRBJ1-4
clone size: .
D gene: .

CDR3 protein: CASSYRDSPELPLHF
CDR3 DNA: TGTGCCAGCAGTTACCGGGACAGCCCCGAGTTACCCCTCCACTTT
V gene: TRBV28
J gene: TRBJ1-6
clone size: .
D gene: TRBD1

CDR3 protein: CASSEGAGPYGYTF
CDR3 DNA: TGTGCCAGCAGTGAAGGCGCAGGGCCCTATGGCTACACCTTC
V gene: TRBV6-1
J gene: TRBJ1-2
clone size: .
D gene: .

CDR3 protein: CASSLGSSWGTNEKLFF
CDR3 DNA: TGTGCCAGCAGCTTGGGCTCTAGCTGGGGAACTAATGAAAAACTGTTTTTT
V gene: TRBV5-4
J gene: TRBJ1-4
clone size: .
D gene: .

CDR3 protein: CASSEGGGRQGDYGYTF
CDR3 DNA: TGTGCCAGCAGTGAAGGCGGGGGCCGGCAGGGAGACTATGGCTACACCTTC
V gene: TRBV6-1
J gene: TRBJ1-2
clone size: once
D gene: .

CDR3 protein: CASSPEVYTGELFF
CDR3 DNA: TGCGCCAGCAGCCCGGAGGTATACACCGGGGAGCTGTTTTTT
V gene: TRBV5-1
J gene: TRBJ2-2
clone size: .
D gene: .

CDR3 protein: CATSDTRTSGALTPHLDTQYF
CDR3 DNA: TGTGCCACCAGTGATACCCGGACTAGCGGGGCCCTCACCCCCCACCTAGATACGCAGTATTTT
V gene: TRBV24-1
J gene: TRBJ2-3
clone size: .
D gene: TRBD2

CDR3 protein: CASSQRASYEQYF
CDR3 DNA: TGTGCCAGCAGCCAGAGAGCTTCCTACGAGCAGTACTTC
V gene: TRBV3-1/TRBV3-2
J gene: TRBJ2-7
clone size: .
D gene: .

CDR3 protein: CASSQVRSGELFF
CDR3 DNA: TGTGCCAGCAGCCAAGTTCGGTCCGGGGAGCTGTTTTTT
V gene: TRBV3-1/TRBV3-2
J gene: TRBJ2-2
clone size: once
D gene: .

CDR3 protein: CASSYGRGARNEQFF
CDR3 DNA: TGTGCCAGCAGTTACGGTCGGGGGGCCCGCAATGAGCAGTTCTTC
V gene: TRBV6-2/TRBV6-3
J gene: TRBJ2-1
clone size: few
D gene: .

CDR3 protein: CASSYGLAGKETQYF
CDR3 DNA: TGCGCCAGCAGCTACGGACTAGCGGGGAAGGAGACCCAGTACTTC
V gene: TRBV5-1
J gene: TRBJ2-5
clone size: .
D gene: TRBD2

CDR3 protein: CASKGGASWAVGF
CDR3 DNA: TGTGCCAGCAAAGGAGGCGCCTCTTGGGCCGTAGGTTTC
V gene: TRBV12-3/TRBV12-4
J gene: TRBJ1-2
clone size: .
D gene: .

CDR3 protein: CASSLVSQRSYEQYF
CDR3 DNA: TGTGCCAGCAGCTTAGTTTCCCAGCGCTCCTACGAGCAGTACTTC
V gene: TRBV13
J gene: TRBJ2-7
clone size: few
D gene: .

CDR3 protein: CASSSRGDGSVGYTF
CDR3 DNA: TGTGCCAGCAGCTCGCGGGGAGATGGCTCGGTGGGCTACACCTTC
V gene: TRBV7-9
J gene: TRBJ1-2
clone size: .
D gene: .

CDR3 protein: CARSLNRVRYEQYF
CDR3 DNA: TGTGCCAGAAGCTTGAACAGGGTCCGGTACGAGCAGTACTTC
V gene: TRBV5-3
J gene: TRBJ2-7
clone size: .
D gene: .

CDR3 protein: CAWSKVSSGTYEQYF
CDR3 DNA: TGTGCCTGGAGTAAGGTTTCTAGCGGAACCTACGAGCAGTACTTC
V gene: TRBV30
J gene: TRBJ2-7
clone size: .
D gene: TRBD2

CDR3 protein: CASSLEGTGTSPLHF
CDR3 DNA: TGTGCCAGCAGCTTAGAAGGGACAGGGACTTCACCCCTCCACTTT
V gene: TRBV13
J gene: TRBJ1-6
clone size: .
D gene: TRBD1

CDR3 protein: CASSPDRDQETQYF
CDR3 DNA: TGCGCCAGCAGCCCAGACAGGGACCAAGAGACCCAGTACTTC
V gene: TRBV5-1
J gene: TRBJ2-5
clone size: .
D gene: TRBD1

CDR3 protein: CASSPGQTYEQYF
CDR3 DNA: TGCGCCAGCAGCCCCGGACAGACGTACGAGCAGTACTTC
V gene: TRBV5-1
J gene: TRBJ2-7
clone size: .
D gene: .

CDR3 protein: CATKQGAREKLFF
CDR3 DNA: TGTGCCACTAAACAGGGGGCTAGGGAAAAACTGTTTTTT
V gene: TRBV12-3/TRBV12-4
J gene: TRBJ1-4
clone size: .
D gene: TRBD1

CDR3 protein: CASSPTLWYNEQFF
CDR3 DNA: TGTGCCAGCAGCCCCACACTATGGTACAATGAGCAGTTCTTC
V gene: TRBV7-9
J gene: TRBJ2-1
clone size: .
D gene: .

CDR3 protein: CASSYSGRGIPYGYTF
CDR3 DNA: TGTGCCAGCAGTTACTCAGGCAGGGGGATCCCCTATGGCTACACCTTC
V gene: TRBV6-5
J gene: TRBJ1-2
clone size: once
D gene: TRBD1

CDR3 protein: CASSPGQGLYGYTF
CDR3 DNA: TGTGCCAGCAGCCCCGGACAGGGGCTTTATGGCTACACCTTC
V gene: TRBV5-6
J gene: TRBJ1-2
clone size: .
D gene: TRBD1

CDR3 protein: CASSIRTAEETQYF
CDR3 DNA: TGTGCCAGTAGTATTCGGACAGCAGAAGAGACCCAGTACTTC
V gene: TRBV19
J gene: TRBJ2-5
clone size: .
D gene: .

CDR3 protein: CASSQNTGARNQPQHF
CDR3 DNA: TGCGCCAGCAGCCAAAATACAGGGGCTCGCAATCAGCCCCAGCATTTT
V gene: TRBV4-1
J gene: TRBJ1-5
clone size: .
D gene: TRBD1

CDR3 protein: CASSGLASYNEQFF
CDR3 DNA: TGTGCCAGTAGCGGACTAGCTTCCTACAATGAGCAGTTCTTC
V gene: TRBV19
J gene: TRBJ2-1
clone size: .
D gene: TRBD2

CDR3 protein: CASRDRAYQGAEAFF
CDR3 DNA: TGTGCTAGTAGGGACAGGGCATATCAGGGGGCTGAAGCTTTCTTT
V gene: TRBV12-5
J gene: TRBJ1-1
clone size: .
D gene: TRBD1